This T cell receptor beta chain was observed in a study of cytomegalovirus exposure and HLA in healthy donors. Donors consisted of healthy bone marrow donors. Whole-study results and caveats: HLA allele associations emerged for about 16,000 TCR beta sequences in a later analysis, at 0.05 false discovery rate.

This CDR3 is 14 amino acids long. V lost 3 bases to trimming and J lost 4 bases; unmatched junction nucleotides: 3. Germline assignment: CDR1 SGHTA and CDR2 FQGNSA. The PCR contained 60 Vbeta and 13 Jbeta primers. In the authors' workflow: A follow-up analysis tallied about 88 million unique TCR beta chains, about 11 million shared. Profiling relied on immunoSEQ multiplex PCR, and the TCRdb table lists in-frame clones only, not all of them. V and J calls and clone size come straight from that table; D and trimming were deduced from the DNA. The sample holds over 50,000 clones; around 87% are singletons and the top ten take approximately 1.4%. Of note for this clone: Its antigen is currently unknown.

Sequenced input: PBMCs. The source is a man aged 18 to 29 in good health and CMV-seronegative. The chain links TRBV7-2 to TRBJ2-7; TRBD1 matches 10 bases. The CDR3 protein is CASSLGTGVYEQYF. CDR3 nucleotides: TGTGCCAGCAGCTTGGGGACAGGGGTTTACGAGCAGTACTTC.